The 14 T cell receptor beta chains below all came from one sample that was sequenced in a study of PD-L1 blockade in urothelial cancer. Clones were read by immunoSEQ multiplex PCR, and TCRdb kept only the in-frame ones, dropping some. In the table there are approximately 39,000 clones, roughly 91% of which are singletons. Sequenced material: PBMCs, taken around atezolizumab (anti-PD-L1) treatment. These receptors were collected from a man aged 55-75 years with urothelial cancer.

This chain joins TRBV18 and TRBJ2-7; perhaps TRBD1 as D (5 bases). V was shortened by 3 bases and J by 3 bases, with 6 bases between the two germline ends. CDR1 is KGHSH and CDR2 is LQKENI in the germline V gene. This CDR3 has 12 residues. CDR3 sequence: CASSPDSYEQYF. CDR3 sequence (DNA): TGTGCCAGCTCACCCGACAGCTACGAGCAGTACTTC.

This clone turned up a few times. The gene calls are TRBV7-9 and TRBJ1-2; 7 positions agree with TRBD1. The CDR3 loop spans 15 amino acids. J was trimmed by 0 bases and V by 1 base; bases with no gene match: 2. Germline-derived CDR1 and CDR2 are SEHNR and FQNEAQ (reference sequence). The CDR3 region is CASSLGDRANYGYTF. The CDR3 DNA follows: TGTGCCAGCAGCTTAGGGGACAGAGCTAACTATGGCTACACCTTC.

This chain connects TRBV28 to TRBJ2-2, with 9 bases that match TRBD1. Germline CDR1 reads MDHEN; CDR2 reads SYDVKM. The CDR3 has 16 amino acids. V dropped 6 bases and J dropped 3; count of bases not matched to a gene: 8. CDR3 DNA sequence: TGTGCCAGCAGGGCCCCCGGACAGGGGCACACCGGGGAGCTGTTTTTT. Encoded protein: CASRAPGQGHTGELFF.

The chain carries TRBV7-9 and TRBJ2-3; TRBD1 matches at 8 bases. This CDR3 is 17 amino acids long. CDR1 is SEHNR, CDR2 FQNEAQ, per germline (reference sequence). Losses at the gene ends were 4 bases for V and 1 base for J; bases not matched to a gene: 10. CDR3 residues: CASSSSTGAAGTDTQYF. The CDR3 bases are TGTGCCAGCAGCTCCTCGACAGGGGCCGCCGGCACAGATACGCAGTATTTT. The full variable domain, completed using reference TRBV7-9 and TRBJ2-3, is DTGVSQNPRHKITKRGQNVTFRCDPISEHNRLYWYRQTLGQGPEFLTYFQNEAQLEKSRLLSDRFSAERPKGSFSTLEIQRTEQGDSAMYLCASSSSTGAAGTDTQYFGPGTRLTVL.

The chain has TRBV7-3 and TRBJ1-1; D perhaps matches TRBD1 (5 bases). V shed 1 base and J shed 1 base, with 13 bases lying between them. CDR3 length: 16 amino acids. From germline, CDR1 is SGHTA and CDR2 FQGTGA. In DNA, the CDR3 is TGTGCCAGCAGCTTAATGGGCAGGGTTCCGAACACTGAAGCTTTCTTT. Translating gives CASSLMGRVPNTEAFF.

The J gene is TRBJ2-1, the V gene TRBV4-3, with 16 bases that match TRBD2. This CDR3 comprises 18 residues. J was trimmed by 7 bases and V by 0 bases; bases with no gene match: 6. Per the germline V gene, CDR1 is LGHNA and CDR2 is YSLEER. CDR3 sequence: CASSQDTGLAGGENEQFF. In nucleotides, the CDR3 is TGCGCCAGCAGCCAAGATACGGGACTAGCGGGGGGGGAGAATGAGCAGTTCTTC.

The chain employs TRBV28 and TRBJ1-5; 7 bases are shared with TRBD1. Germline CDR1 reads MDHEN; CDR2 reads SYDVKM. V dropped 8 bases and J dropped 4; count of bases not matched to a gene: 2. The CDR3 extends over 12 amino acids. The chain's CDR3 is CASRDSNQPQHF. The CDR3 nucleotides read TGTGCCAGCCGGGACAGTAATCAGCCCCAGCATTTT. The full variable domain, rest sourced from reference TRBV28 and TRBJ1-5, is DVKVTQSSRYLVKRTGEKVFLECVQDMDHENMFWYRQDPGLGLRLIYFSYDVKMKEKGDIPEGYSVSREKKERFSLILESASTNQTSMYLCASRDSNQPQHFGDGTRLSIL.

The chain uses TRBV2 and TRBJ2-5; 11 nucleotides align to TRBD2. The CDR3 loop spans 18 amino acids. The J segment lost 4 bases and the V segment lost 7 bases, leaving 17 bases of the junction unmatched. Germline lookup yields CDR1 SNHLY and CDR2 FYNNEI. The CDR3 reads CASNSGITSGGWGETQYF. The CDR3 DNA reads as TGTGCCAGCAACTCGGGGATTACTAGCGGGGGCTGGGGAGAGACCCAGTACTTC.

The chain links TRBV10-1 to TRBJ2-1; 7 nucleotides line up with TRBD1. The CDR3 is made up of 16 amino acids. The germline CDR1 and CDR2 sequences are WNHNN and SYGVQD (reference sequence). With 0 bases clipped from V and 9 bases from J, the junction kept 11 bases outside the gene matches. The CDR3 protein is CASSESGKGGGGEQFF. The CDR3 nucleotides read TGCGCCAGCAGTGAGTCAGGAAAAGGGGGCGGCGGTGAGCAGTTCTTC.

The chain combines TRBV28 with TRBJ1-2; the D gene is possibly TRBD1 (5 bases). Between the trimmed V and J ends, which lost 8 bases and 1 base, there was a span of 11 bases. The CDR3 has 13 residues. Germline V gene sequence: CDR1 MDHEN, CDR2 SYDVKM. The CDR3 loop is CASGRGFNYGYTF. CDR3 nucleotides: TGTGCCAGCGGTAGGGGCTTTAACTATGGCTACACCTTC.

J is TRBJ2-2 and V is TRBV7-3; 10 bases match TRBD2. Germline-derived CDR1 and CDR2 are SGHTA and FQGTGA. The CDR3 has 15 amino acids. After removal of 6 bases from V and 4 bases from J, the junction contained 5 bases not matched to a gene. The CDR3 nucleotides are TGTGCCAGCAGACTTAGCGGGGGGAGCACCGGGGAGCTGTTTTTT. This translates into CASRLSGGSTGELFF.

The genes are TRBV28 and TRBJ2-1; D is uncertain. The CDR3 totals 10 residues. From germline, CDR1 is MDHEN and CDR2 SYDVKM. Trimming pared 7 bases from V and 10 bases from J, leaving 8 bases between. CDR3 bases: TGTGCCAGCAAAGCTTACGAGCAGTTCTTC. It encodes CASKAYEQFF.

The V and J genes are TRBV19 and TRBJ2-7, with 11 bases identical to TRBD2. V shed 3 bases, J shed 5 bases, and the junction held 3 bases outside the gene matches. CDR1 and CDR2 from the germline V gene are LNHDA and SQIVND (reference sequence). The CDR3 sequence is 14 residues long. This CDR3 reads CASSILAGGHEQYF. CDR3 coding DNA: TGTGCCAGTAGTATCCTAGCGGGAGGACACGAGCAGTACTTC.

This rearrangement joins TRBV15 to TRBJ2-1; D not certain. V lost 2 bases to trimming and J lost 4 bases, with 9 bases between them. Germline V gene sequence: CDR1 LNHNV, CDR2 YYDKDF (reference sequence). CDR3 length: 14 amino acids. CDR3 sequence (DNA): TGTGCCACCAGCAGAACCCATCAGTACAATGAGCAGTTCTTC. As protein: CATSRTHQYNEQFF.